This T cell receptor beta chain appears in the sequencing data of a study of T-cell reconstitution after alpha-beta-depleted transplantation in children (dated by TCRdb to the mid-2010s). Regarding the study in general: The study quantitatively tracked T-cell immune reconstitution after TCRalphabeta/CD19-depleted allogeneic hematopoietic cell transplantation in children using TCR repertoire profiling.

In light of the paper, this sample's treatment or condition label describes: allogeneic hematopoietic cell transplantation with graft depleted of TCRalphabeta T cells and CD19 B cells. TCRalphabeta/CD19-depleted allogeneic hematopoietic cell grafts were given to the transplant recipients, all of whom were children. About this clonotype itself: Its binding antigen is unknown. The record has no base qualities; no much larger clone is one base away.

Overall study results and their limits: The frequencies of hyperexpanded clones fell over the following months, and after one year, T-cell counts and TCRbeta diversity were mostly attributed to newly produced T cells. About two months after transplant, the apparently early recovery of alphabetaT-cell counts reportedly depended on just several hundred clones that had expanded rapidly and came from non-depleted graft cells. In some patients, the high TCRbeta diversity seen at day 60 was put down to recipient T cells and intrathymic progenitors that had survived conditioning.

V and J lose 8 bases and 0 bases, and a span of 5 bases separates them. The germline V gene provides CDR1 MDHEN and CDR2 SYDVKM. The CDR3 has 13 amino acids, counting the end cysteine and phenylalanine. The sequence is cut down to CDR3 DNA, 39 bases in frame from base 1. Preparation of the library involved PCR. TCRdb shows the sequencer as Illumina HiSeq 2500. To normalize quantification of the TCRbeta repertoire, the TCR libraries were built with molecular barcoding that relied on unique molecular identifiers. The raw public reads went through TCRdb reprocessing: fastp at Q25, MiXCR clone calling, in-frame beta chains kept. CDR3 protein sequences are deduplicated, and each keeps its most common genes and DNA. A total of about 1,000,000 distinct CDR3 sequences appear in this sample, roughly 31% of them only once. The top ten hold roughly 27% of the sample.

The sample here was PBMCs, mostly from graft donor cells, taken 360 days after TCRalphabeta/CD19-depleted stem cell transplant. The sequence is built from TRBV28 and TRBJ2-6; the D gene assignment is ambiguous. The sequence came from a boy younger than two who had a stem cell transplant for SCID, so the T cells may come from the graft donor. The CDR3 region reads CASGISGANVLTF. The DNA is TGTGCCAGCGGGATCTCTGGGGCCAACGTCCTGACTTTC.